The TCR beta chain under discussion was sequenced for a study of control samples from healthy donors and cancer patients. Clones were sequenced by immunoSEQ multiplex PCR, and TCRdb holds only the in-frame ones, with some missing. Altogether around 71,000 clones are present, more than 70% being singletons, with the ten largest covering 2% to 2.5%. Source material: PBMCs. This clonotype originated in a woman aged 50 to 65 with head and neck cancer.

The CDR3 DNA reads as TGTGCCAGCAGCCGGGTGGCGTCCCTCTCTGGGGCCAACGTCCTGACTTTC. Its translation is CASSRVASLSGANVLTF. The V gene is TRBV5-8, the J gene TRBJ2-6, with D hard to call. V shed 4 bases and J shed 0 bases, with 14 bases lying between them. CDR1 and CDR2 (germline): SGHTS, YDEGEE. The CDR3 is made up of 17 amino acids.